This T cell receptor beta chain was recorded in a study of CD8 T cells in Susac syndrome. Study-wide context: At blood draw, Susac syndrome patients were therapy-naive, on corticosteroids, or on intravenous immunoglobulin alone.

Regarding the study as a whole: In total CD8+ repertoires, under 20 Susac-specific public clones were detected, and CD8+ TEMRA repertoires contained four to six. The study recognized that its TCR sequencing and HLA analysis covered a relatively small number of individuals.

Concerning this clonotype itself: Its specificity is not known.

CDR1 and CDR2 from the germline V gene are SEHNR and FQNEAQ (reference sequence). The J segment lost 5 bases and the V segment lost 5 bases, leaving 5 bases of the junction unmatched. The CDR3 loop spans 13 amino acids. Random-hexamer reverse transcription was applied to about 0.5 to 1 ug RNA. Via MiXCR, TCRdb re-called the immunoSEQ multiplex PCR reads, giving one row per CDR3 protein. The sample consists of roughly 80,000 distinct CDR3 sequences, approximately 95% of them appearing once. CD8+ and CD4+ T cells from blood underwent TCR beta sequencing, which was carried out in a high-throughput format.

The sample was CD8+ T cells from PBMCs. The J gene is TRBJ2-7, the V gene TRBV7-9, with TRBD2 identical over 8 bases. This sequence originates from a human donor with Susac syndrome. The CDR3 nucleotides are TGTGCCAGCAGCCAACGGGGGGGGAACGAGCAGTACTTC. It specifies CASSQRGGNEQYF.